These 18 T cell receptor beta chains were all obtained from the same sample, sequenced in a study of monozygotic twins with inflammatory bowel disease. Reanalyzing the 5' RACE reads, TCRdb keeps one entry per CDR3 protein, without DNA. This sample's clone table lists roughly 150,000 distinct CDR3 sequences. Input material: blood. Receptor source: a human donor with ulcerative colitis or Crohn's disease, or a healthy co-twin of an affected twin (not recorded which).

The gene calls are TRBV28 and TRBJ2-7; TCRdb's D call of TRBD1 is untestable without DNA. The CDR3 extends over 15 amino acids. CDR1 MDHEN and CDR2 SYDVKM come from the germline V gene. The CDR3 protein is CASSFHRGSSYEQYF.

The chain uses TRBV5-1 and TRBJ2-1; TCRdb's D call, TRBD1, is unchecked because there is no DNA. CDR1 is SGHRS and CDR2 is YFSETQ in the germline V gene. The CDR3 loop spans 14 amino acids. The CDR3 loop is CASSSGQERGEQFF.

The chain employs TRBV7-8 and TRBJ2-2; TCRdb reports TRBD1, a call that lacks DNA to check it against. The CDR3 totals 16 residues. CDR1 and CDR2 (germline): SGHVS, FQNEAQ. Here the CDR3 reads CASSLGSRQGSGELFF. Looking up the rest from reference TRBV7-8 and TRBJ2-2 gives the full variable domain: GAGVSQSPRYKVAKRGQDVALRCDPISGHVSLFWYQQALGQGPEFLTYFQNEAQLDKSGLPSDRFFAERPEGSVSTLKIQRTQQEDSAVYLCASSLGSRQGSGELFFGEGSRLTVL.

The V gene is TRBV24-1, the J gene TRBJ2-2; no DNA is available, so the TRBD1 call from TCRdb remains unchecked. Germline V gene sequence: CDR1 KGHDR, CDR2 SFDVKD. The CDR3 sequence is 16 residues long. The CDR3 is CATSASGTGNTGELFF.

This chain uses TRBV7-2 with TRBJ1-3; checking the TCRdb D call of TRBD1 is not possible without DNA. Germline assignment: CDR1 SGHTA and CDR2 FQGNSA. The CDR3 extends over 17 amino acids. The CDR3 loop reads CASSLTRDRGTGNTIYF. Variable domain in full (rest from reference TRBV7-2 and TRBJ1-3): GAGVSQSPSNKVTEKGKDVELRCDPISGHTALYWYRQSLGQGLEFLIYFQGNSAPDKSGLPSDRFSAERTGGSVSTLTIQRTQQEDSAVYLCASSLTRDRGTGNTIYFGEGSWLTVV.

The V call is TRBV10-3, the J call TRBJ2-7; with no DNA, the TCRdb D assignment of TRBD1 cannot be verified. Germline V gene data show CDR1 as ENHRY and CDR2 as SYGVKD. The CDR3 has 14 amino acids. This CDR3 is CAISGRDTGYEQYF.

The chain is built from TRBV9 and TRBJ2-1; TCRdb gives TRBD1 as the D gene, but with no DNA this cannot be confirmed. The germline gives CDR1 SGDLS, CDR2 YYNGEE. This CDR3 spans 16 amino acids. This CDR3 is CASSDPSRDRFEAPVF.

The CDR3 spells CASSQLGGQSAYEQYF. This chain connects TRBV5-1 to TRBJ2-7; TCRdb's assignment of TRBD1 cannot be checked, as there is no DNA. Germline-derived CDR1 and CDR2 are SGHRS and YFSETQ. The CDR3 sequence is 16 residues long. The full variable domain, its missing parts supplied by reference TRBV5-1 and TRBJ2-7, is KAGVTQTPRYLIKTRGQQVTLSCSPISGHRSVSWYQQTPGQGLQFLFEYFSETQRNKGNFPGRFSGRQFSNSRSEMNVSTLELGDSALYLCASSQLGGQSAYEQYFGPGTRLTVT.

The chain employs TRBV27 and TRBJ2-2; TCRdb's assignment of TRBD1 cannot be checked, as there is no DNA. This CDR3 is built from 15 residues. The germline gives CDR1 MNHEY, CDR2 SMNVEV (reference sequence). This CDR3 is CASSSPPGNTGELFF.

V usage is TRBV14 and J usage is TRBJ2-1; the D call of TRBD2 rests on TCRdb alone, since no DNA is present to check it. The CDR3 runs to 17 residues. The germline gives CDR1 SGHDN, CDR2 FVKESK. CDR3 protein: CASSQGIGREGLGEQFF.

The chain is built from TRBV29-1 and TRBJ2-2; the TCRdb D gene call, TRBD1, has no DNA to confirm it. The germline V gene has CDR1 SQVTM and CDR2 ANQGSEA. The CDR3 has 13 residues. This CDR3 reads CSVEGGGPGELFF.

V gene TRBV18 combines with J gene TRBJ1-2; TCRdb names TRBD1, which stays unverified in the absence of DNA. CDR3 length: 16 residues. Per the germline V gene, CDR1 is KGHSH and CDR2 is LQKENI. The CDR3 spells CASSRGGETGSYGYTF.

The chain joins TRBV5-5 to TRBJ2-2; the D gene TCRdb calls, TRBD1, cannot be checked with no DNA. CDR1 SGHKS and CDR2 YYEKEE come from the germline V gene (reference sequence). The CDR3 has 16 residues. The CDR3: CASSSTQGDGIGELFF.

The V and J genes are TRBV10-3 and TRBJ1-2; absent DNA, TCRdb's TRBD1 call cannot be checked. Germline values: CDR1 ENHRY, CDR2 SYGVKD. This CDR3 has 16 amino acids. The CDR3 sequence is CAISDLMDRENYGYTF.

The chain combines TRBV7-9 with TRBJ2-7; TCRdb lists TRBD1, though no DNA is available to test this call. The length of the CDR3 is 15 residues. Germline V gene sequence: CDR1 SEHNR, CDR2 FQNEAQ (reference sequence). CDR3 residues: CASSLGATGAGEQYF.

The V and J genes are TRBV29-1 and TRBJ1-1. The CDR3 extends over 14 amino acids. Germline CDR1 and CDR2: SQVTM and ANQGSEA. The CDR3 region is CSVAASHRNTEAFF.

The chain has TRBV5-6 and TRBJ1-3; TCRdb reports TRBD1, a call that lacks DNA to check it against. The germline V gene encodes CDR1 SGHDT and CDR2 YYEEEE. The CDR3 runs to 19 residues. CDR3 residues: CASSHFSYYGQHSGNTIYF.

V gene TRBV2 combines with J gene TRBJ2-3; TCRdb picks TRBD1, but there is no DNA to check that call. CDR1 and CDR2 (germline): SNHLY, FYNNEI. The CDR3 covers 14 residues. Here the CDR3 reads CASSGTASTDTQYF.